The 9 T cell receptor beta chains listed next were all sequenced from one sample in a study of T-cell memory formation after mild COVID-19. TCRdb ran MiXCR on the 5' RACE reads and lists one entry per CDR3 protein. The sample consists of 550,000 to 650,000 distinct CDR3 sequences, 15% to 20% of them appearing once. What was sequenced was PBMCs or a T cell subset sorted from them (not recorded which). The origin of the receptors is an adult woman who had mild COVID-19 (a few samples of this study predate the infection). Cell type and time point are not known.

The J gene is TRBJ2-5, the V gene TRBV9, with 8 nucleotides matching TRBD2. In germline, CDR1 is SGDLS, CDR2 YYNGEE. The CDR3 consists of 15 residues. V lost 4 bases to trimming and J lost 1 base; unmatched junction nucleotides: 6. The CDR3 loop is CASSLRLASQETQYF. The CDR3 region has the DNA TGTGCCAGCAGCCTCCGACTAGCGAGCCAAGAGACCCAGTACTTC. The full variable domain, rest sourced from reference TRBV9 and TRBJ2-5, is DSGVTQTPKHLITATGQRVTLRCSPRSGDLSVYWYQQSLDQGLQFLIQYYNGEERAKGNILERFSAQQFPDLHSELNLSSLELGDSALYFCASSLRLASQETQYFGPGTRLLVL.

This clonotype was found a few times. This chain connects TRBV4-2 to TRBJ2-7; TRBD1 agrees at 8 bases. With 0 bases clipped from V and 6 bases from J, the junction kept 7 bases outside the gene matches. The CDR3 contains 15 residues. Germline lookup yields CDR1 LGHNA and CDR2 YNFKEQ. The CDR3 sequence is CASSQDRQGAAEQYF. The DNA for the CDR3 is TGTGCCAGCAGCCAAGATCGCCAGGGGGCGGCCGAGCAGTACTTC.

The chain uses TRBV20-1 and TRBJ1-3; D is unclear. CDR3 size: 14 residues. In germline, CDR1 is DFQATT, CDR2 SNEGSKA (reference sequence). Trimming took 6 bases from V and 4 from J, leaving 16 bases between them. In DNA form, the CDR3 reads TGCAGTGCCGCAGATCGGACGGGAGGAAACACCATATATTTT. Amino acids: CSAADRTGGNTIYF.

This clonotype was seen at least ten times. V usage is TRBV12-3 or TRBV12-4 and J usage is TRBJ2-1, with TRBD2 matching 10 bases. This CDR3 is 15 amino acids long. The V gene end was trimmed by 2 bases and the J gene end by 4 bases; junction bases not matched to a gene: 2. The CDR3, as DNA: TGTGCCAGCAGTTTACCTAGCGGGAGATACAATGAGCAGTTCTTC. Translated, it gives CASSLPSGRYNEQFF.

This chain joins TRBV15 and TRBJ1-1, with 7 bases fitting TRBD1. Trimming removed 2 bases from V and 3 bases from J; junction bases left unmatched: 6. This CDR3 has 15 amino acids. The germline V gene encodes CDR1 LNHNV and CDR2 YYDKDF (reference sequence). DNA of the CDR3: TGTGCCACCAGCAGACTAGGGGGCTACGACACTGAAGCTTTCTTT. Translating it yields CATSRLGGYDTEAFF.

This clonotype was seen many times. The chain has TRBV7-9 and TRBJ1-2; D may be TRBD1 (5 bases). This CDR3 comprises 16 residues. Trimming took off 5 bases at V and 4 bases at J, with 20 bases between the two ends. CDR1 is SEHNR, CDR2 FQNEAQ, per germline (reference sequence). The CDR3 coding sequence is TGTGCCAGCAGCAAACTTGCAGGGCAAGAATTCTATGGCTACACCTTC. The encoded protein is CASSKLAGQEFYGYTF.

The genes are TRBV4-1 and TRBJ2-7; 11 bases fit TRBD1. The CDR3 sequence is 16 residues long. V lost 4 bases, J lost 5 bases, and 10 bases stayed unmatched. Germline V lookup: CDR1 MGHRA, CDR2 YSYEKL. CDR3 in DNA: TGCGCCAGCAGCCCCGGGACAGGGGGTCGGATCCACGAGCAGTACTTC. This sequence encodes CASSPGTGGRIHEQYF.

The chain links TRBV24-1 to TRBJ2-1; TRBD1 aligns across 9 bases. The CDR3 consists of 19 residues. Per germline, CDR1 KGHDR and CDR2 SFDVKD. Unmatched junction bases numbered 9, after V lost 0 bases and J lost 1 base. The CDR3 DNA reads TGTGCCACCAGTGATTTGCCGGGACAGGGAGTTGGGTCCTACAATGAGCAGTTCTTC. Translation: CATSDLPGQGVGSYNEQFF.

Only a few counts were recorded for this clonotype. V gene TRBV27 combines with J gene TRBJ1-2; the D gene is possibly TRBD1 (6 bases). The length of the CDR3 is 12 residues. Between the trimmed V and J ends, which lost 5 bases and 9 bases, there was a span of 13 bases. Germline lookup yields CDR1 MNHEY and CDR2 SMNVEV (reference sequence). The CDR3 sequence: CASSIDRSSYTF. CDR3 DNA sequence: TGTGCCAGCAGTATCGACAGGTCCAGCTACACCTTC.